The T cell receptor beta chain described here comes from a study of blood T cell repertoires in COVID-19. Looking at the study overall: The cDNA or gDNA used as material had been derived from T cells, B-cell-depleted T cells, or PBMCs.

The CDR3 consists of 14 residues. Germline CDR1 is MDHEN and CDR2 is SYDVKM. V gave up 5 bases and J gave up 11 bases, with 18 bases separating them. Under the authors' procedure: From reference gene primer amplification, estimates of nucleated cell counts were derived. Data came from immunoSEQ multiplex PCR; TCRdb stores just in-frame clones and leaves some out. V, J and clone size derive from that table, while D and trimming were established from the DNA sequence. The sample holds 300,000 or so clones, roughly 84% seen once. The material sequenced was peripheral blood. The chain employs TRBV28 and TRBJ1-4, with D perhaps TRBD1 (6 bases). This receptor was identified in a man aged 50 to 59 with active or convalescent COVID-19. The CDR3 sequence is CASSPGNRAGKLFF. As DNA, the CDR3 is TGTGCCAGCAGTCCTGGGAACAGGGCCGGGAAACTGTTTTTT.